Below are 12 T cell receptor beta chains sequenced from a single sample in a study of CD8+ T cells in alopecia areata. Treatment noted: oral pan-JAK inhibitor, 5-10 mg twice daily. Following extraction, RNA underwent reverse transcription to cDNA, which served as the sequencing template. Generated by immunoSEQ multiplex PCR, the TCRdb table keeps only in-frame clones and is missing some. The profile shows about 140,000 clones, around 83% of them singletons. The sequencing here drew on CD8+ T cells sorted from blood, taken at week 4, from a patient treated with tofacitinib. These receptors originate from a human donor with alopecia areata.

The chain combines TRBV9 with TRBJ2-3; 7 positions agree with TRBD2. With 3 bases clipped from V and 2 bases from J, the junction kept 12 bases outside the gene matches. This CDR3 spans 17 amino acids. Looked up from germline, CDR1 is SGDLS and CDR2 is YYNGEE. The CDR3 sequence: CASSGGGTVLPTDTQYF. CDR3 in DNA: TGTGCCAGCAGCGGGGGAGGGACGGTTCTCCCCACAGATACGCAGTATTTT.

The CDR3 DNA reads as TGCAGCGTTGAAGGGACTAGCGGGAGAGACTACAATGAGCAGTTCTTC. Its translation: CSVEGTSGRDYNEQFF. V and J are TRBV29-1 and TRBJ2-1; TRBD2 aligns across 13 bases. J lost 3 bases, V lost 1 base, and 3 bases had no gene match. CDR1 SQVTM and CDR2 ANQGSEA come from the germline V gene. The CDR3 is 16 amino acids.

This clone was found once. This chain links TRBV7-6 with TRBJ2-7; a possible D gene is TRBD1 (5 bases). The CDR3 totals 14 residues. Between the trimmed V and J ends, which lost 2 bases and 4 bases, there was a span of 12 bases. CDR1 SGHVS and CDR2 FNYEAQ come from the germline V gene. The CDR3: CASSLNQGTYEQYF. Here the CDR3 DNA reads TGTGCCAGCAGCTTAAATCAGGGAACTTACGAGCAGTACTTC. Full variable domain (remainder filled in from reference TRBV7-6 and TRBJ2-7): GAGVSQSPRYKVTKRGQDVALRCDPISGHVSLYWYRQALGQGPEFLTYFNYEAQQDKSGLPNDRFSAERPEGSISTLTIQRTEQRDSAMYRCASSLNQGTYEQYFGPGTRLTVT.

This clone was found a few times. J is TRBJ1-2 and V is TRBV7-9; D is unresolved. Looked up from germline, CDR1 is SEHNR and CDR2 is FQNEAQ (reference sequence). Trimming stripped 4 bases from V and 6 bases from J, with 12 bases between. This CDR3 region has 13 residues. Here the CDR3 DNA reads TGTGCCAGCAGCTCGGGTATGAATAATGGCTACACCTTC. Translation: CASSSGMNNGYTF.

Here the CDR3 reads CAWSPGSSYEQYF. The CDR3 DNA sequence: TGTGCCTGGAGTCCGGGATCCTCCTACGAGCAGTACTTC. The rearrangement uses TRBV30 and TRBJ2-5; tentative D call: TRBD2 (5 bases). The tail of the sequence fits TRBJ2-7 better, so the J call may be wrong. The germline V gene encodes CDR1 GTSNPN and CDR2 SVGIG (reference sequence). This CDR3 is 13 amino acids long.

The chain carries TRBV5-4 and TRBJ2-1; the D gene is possibly TRBD1 (5 bases). The CDR3 contains 14 residues. Trimming pared 2 bases from V and 8 bases from J, leaving 14 bases between. Germline V gene data show CDR1 as SGHNT and CDR2 as YYREEE (reference sequence). CDR3 residues: CASSFDVGVDEQFF. The CDR3 DNA reads TGTGCCAGCAGCTTTGACGTAGGGGTCGATGAGCAGTTCTTC.

The chain uses TRBV7-9 and TRBJ1-5; D is possibly TRBD1 (6 bases). Germline V lookup: CDR1 SEHNR, CDR2 FQNEAQ (reference sequence). The V end lost 4 bases, the J end lost 4 bases, and 14 bases lay between the germline ends. The CDR3 contains 15 residues. The CDR3 protein is CASSSGGTPNQPQHF. The CDR3 bases are TGTGCCAGCAGCTCCGGGGGGACACCGAATCAGCCCCAGCATTTT.

V usage is TRBV7-9 and J usage is TRBJ2-1; D remains ambiguous. V was trimmed by 2 bases and J by 7 bases, leaving 9 bases between them. The CDR3 loop spans 13 amino acids. Germline CDR1 reads SEHNR; CDR2 reads FQNEAQ (reference sequence). The CDR3 region is CASSLLSTNEQFF. CDR3 bases: TGTGCCAGCAGCTTACTTAGTACGAATGAGCAGTTCTTC.

J is TRBJ2-5 and V is TRBV30, with D possibly matching TRBD2 (7 bases). The CDR3 is 15 residues long. Germline CDR1 and CDR2: GTSNPN and SVGIG (reference sequence). V gave up 7 bases and J gave up 5 bases, with 23 bases separating them. Here the CDR3 DNA reads TGTGCCTCCCACCCCTTTTGGGAGGGGGAGGAGACCCAGTACTTC. Translating gives CASHPFWEGEETQYF.

The rearrangement uses TRBV29-1 and TRBJ2-5; 10 positions agree with TRBD2. With V trimmed by 5 bases and J by 5 bases, 8 bases remained unmatched. From germline, CDR1 is SQVTM and CDR2 ANQGSEA. This CDR3 has 14 residues. DNA for the CDR3: TGCAGCGTTTTCGCTAGCGGGAGTGGGGAGACCCAGTACTTC. Translated, it gives CSVFASGSGETQYF.

This clone has just one count. The rearrangement links TRBV28 to TRBJ2-7; 7 nucleotides line up with TRBD1. Germline V lookup: CDR1 MDHEN, CDR2 SYDVKM. J lost 5 bases, V lost 5 bases, and 3 bases had no gene match. The CDR3 has 12 amino acids. The DNA of the CDR3 is TGTGCCAGCAGTCGACAGGGTAACGAGCAGTACTTC. Translated, it gives CASSRQGNEQYF.

The chain couples TRBV29-1 to TRBJ1-1; D uncertain. Germline V CDR1 and CDR2: SQVTM, ANQGSEA. The V end was cut by 6 bases, the J end by 1 base, with 3 bases between. This CDR3 spans 10 amino acids. The CDR3 loop is CSVGNTEAFF. The DNA of the CDR3 is TGCAGCGTAGGGAACACTGAAGCTTTCTTT.